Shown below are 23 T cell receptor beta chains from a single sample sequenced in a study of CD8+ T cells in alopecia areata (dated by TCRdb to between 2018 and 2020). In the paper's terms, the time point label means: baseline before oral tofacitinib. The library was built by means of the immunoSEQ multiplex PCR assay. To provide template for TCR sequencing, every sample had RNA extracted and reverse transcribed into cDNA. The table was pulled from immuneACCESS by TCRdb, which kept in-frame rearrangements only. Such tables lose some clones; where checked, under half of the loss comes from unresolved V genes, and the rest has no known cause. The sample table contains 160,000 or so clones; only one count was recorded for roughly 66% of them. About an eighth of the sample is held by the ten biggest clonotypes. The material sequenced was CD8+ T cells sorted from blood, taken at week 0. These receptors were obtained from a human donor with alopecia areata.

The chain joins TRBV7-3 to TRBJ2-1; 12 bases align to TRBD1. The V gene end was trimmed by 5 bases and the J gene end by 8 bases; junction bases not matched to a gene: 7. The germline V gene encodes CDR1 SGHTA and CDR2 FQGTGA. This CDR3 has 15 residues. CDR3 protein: CASSRDRGRLDEQFF. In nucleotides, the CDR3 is TGTGCCAGCAGCCGGGACAGGGGGCGGTTGGATGAGCAGTTCTTC.

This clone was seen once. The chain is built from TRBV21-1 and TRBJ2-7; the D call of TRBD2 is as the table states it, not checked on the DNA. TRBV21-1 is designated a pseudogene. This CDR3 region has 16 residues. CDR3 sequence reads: CASRCDRGDFSYEQYF. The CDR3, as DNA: TGTGCCAGCAGGTGTGATCGGGGGGATTTTTCCTACGAGCAGTACTTC.

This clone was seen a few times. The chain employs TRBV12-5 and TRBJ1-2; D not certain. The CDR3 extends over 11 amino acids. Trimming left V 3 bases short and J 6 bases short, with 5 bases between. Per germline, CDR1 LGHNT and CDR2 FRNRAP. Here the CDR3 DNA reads TGTGCTAGTGGTTTCCGGGATGGCTACACCTTC. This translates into CASGFRDGYTF. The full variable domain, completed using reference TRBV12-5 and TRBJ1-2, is DARVTQTPRHKVTEMGQEVTMRCQPILGHNTVFWYRQTMMQGLELLAYFRNRAPLDDSGMPKDRFSAEMPDATLATLKIQPSEPRDSAVYFCASGFRDGYTFGSGTRLTVV.

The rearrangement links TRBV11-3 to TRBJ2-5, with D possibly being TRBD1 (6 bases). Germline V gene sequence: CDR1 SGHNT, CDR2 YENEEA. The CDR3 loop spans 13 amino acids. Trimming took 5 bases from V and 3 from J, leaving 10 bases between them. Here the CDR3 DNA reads TGTGCCAGCAGCCGGACAGTAAAAGAGACCCAGTACTTC. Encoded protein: CASSRTVKETQYF.

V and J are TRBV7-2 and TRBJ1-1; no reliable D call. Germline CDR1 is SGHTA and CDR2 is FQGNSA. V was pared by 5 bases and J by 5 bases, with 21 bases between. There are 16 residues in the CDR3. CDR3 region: CASSLTSYGGMTEAFF. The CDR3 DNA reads TGTGCCAGCAGCCTTACGTCCTACGGAGGCATGACTGAAGCTTTCTTT.

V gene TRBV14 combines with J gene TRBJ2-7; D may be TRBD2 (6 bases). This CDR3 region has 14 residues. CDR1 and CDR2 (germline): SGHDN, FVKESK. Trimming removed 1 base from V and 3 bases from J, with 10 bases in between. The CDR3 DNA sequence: TGTGCCAGCAGCCAAGTCGGCGGGGTCTACGAGCAGTACTTC. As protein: CASSQVGGVYEQYF.

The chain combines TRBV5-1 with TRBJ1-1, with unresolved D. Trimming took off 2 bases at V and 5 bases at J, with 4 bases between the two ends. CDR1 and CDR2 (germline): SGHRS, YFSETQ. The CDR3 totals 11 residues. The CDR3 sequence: CASSFRTEAFF. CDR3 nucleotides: TGCGCCAGCAGCTTTCGTACTGAAGCTTTCTTT. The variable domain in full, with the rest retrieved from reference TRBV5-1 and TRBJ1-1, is KAGVTQTPRYLIKTRGQQVTLSCSPISGHRSVSWYQQTPGQGLQFLFEYFSETQRNKGNFPGRFSGRQFSNSRSEMNVSTLELGDSALYLCASSFRTEAFFGQGTRLTVV.

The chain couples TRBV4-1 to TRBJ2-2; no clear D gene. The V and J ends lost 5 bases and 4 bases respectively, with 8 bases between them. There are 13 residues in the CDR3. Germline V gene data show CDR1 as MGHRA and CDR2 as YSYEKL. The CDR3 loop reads CASSARATGELFF. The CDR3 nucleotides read TGCGCCAGCAGCGCTAGGGCCACCGGGGAGCTGTTTTTT.

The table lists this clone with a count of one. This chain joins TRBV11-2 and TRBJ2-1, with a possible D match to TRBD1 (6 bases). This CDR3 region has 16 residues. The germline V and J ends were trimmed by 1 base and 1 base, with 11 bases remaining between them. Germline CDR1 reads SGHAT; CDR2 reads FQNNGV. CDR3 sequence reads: CASSLGGGRSYNEQFF. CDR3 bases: TGTGCCAGCAGCTTAGGTGGGGGCCGGTCCTACAATGAGCAGTTCTTC.

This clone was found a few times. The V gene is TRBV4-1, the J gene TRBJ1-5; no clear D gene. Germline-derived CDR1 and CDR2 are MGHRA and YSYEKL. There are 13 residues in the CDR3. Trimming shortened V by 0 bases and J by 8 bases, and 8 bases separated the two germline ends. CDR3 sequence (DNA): TGCGCCAGCAGCCAAGAGGGCTGGGAGCCCCAGCATTTT. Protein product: CASSQEGWEPQHF.

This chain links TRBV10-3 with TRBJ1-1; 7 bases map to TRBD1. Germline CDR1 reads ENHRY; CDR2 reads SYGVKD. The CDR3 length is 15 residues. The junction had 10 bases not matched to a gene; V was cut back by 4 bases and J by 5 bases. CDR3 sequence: CAISALGQQGTEAFF. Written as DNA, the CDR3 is TGTGCCATCAGTGCGTTGGGACAGCAAGGAACTGAAGCTTTCTTT.

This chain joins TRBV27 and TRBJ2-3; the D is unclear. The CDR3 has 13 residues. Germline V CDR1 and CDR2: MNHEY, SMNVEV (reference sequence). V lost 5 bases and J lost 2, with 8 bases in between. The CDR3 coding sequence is TGTGCCAGCAGTGCGGTCCACACAGATACGCAGTATTTT. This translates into CASSAVHTDTQYF.

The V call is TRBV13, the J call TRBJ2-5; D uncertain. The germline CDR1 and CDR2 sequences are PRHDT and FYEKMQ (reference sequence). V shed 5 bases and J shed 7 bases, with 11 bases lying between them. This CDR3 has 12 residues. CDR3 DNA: TGTGCCAGCAGCCAACCGAAGGGGACCCAGTACTTC. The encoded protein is CASSQPKGTQYF.

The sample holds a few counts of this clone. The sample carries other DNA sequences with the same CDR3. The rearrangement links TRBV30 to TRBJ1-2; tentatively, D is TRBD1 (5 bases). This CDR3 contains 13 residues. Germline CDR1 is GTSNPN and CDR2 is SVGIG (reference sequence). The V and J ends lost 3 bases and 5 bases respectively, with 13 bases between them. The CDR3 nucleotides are TGTGCCTGGAGGGGGGGTGTTTGGTATGGCTACACCTTC. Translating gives CAWRGGVWYGYTF.

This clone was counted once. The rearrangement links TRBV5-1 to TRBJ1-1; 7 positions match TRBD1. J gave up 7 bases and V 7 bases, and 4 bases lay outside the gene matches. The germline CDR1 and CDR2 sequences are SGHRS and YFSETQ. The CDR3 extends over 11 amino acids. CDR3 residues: CASRTGNEAFF. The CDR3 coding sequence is TGCGCCAGCCGGACAGGAAATGAAGCTTTCTTT. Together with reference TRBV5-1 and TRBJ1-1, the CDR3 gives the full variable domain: KAGVTQTPRYLIKTRGQQVTLSCSPISGHRSVSWYQQTPGQGLQFLFEYFSETQRNKGNFPGRFSGRQFSNSRSEMNVSTLELGDSALYLCASRTGNEAFFGQGTRLTVV.

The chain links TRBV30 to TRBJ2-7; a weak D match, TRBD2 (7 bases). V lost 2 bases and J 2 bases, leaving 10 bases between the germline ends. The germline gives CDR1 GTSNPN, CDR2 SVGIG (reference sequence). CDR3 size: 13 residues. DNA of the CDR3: TGTGCCTGGAGTAAGGGGGGGACCTACGAGCAGTACTTC. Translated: CAWSKGGTYEQYF. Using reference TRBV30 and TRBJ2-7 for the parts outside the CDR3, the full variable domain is SQTIHQWPATLVQPVGSPLSLECTVEGTSNPNLYWYRQAAGRGLQLLFYSVGIGQISSEVPQNLSASRPQDRQFILSSKKLLLSDSGFYLCAWSKGGTYEQYFGPGTRLTVT.

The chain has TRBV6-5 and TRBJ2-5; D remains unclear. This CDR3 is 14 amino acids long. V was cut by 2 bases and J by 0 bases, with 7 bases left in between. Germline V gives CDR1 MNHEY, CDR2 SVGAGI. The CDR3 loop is CASSYGQHQETQYF. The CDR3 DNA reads TGTGCCAGCAGTTACGGGCAGCACCAAGAGACCCAGTACTTC.

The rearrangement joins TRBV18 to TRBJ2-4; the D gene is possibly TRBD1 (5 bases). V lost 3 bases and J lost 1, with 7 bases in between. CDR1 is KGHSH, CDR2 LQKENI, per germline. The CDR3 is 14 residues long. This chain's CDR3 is CASSPYRAKNIQYF. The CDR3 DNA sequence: TGTGCCAGCTCACCTTACAGGGCCAAAAACATTCAGTACTTC.

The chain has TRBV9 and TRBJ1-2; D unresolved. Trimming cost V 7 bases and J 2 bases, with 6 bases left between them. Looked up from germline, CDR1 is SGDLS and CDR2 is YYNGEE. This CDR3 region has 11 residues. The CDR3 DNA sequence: TGTGCCAGCGGGGAGAACTATGGCTACACCTTC. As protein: CASGENYGYTF.

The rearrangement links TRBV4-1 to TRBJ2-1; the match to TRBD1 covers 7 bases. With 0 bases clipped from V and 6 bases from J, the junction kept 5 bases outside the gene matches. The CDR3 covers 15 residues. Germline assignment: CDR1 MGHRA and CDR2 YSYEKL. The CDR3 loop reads CASSQDQGQLNEQFF. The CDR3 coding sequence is TGCGCCAGCAGCCAAGATCAGGGACAGCTCAATGAGCAGTTCTTC.

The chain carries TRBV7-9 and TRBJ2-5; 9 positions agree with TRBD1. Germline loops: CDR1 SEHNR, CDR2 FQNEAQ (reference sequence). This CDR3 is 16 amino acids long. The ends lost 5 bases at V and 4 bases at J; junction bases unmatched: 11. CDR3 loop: CASSTRTGVERETQYF. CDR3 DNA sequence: TGTGCCAGCAGCACCAGGACAGGGGTAGAGAGAGAGACCCAGTACTTC.

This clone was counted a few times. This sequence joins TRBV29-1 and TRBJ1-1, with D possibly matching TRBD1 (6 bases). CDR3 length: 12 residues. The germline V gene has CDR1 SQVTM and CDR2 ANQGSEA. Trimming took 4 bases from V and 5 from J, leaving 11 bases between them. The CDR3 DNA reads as TGCAGCGTTGGACAGGAGGGGACTGAAGCTTTCTTT. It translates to CSVGQEGTEAFF.

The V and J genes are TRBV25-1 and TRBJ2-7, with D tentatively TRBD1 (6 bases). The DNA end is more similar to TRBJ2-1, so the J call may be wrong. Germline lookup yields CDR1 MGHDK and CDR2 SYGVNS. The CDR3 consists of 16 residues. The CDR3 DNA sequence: TGTGCCAGCAGTGAATGGGGAGAGACAGGTCCCTACGAGCAGTTCTTC. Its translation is CASSEWGETGPYEQFF.